This is a list of T cell receptor beta chains from one sample in a study of PD-L1 blockade in urothelial cancer. The method was immunoSEQ multiplex PCR; TCRdb's version includes in-frame clones alone and lacks a portion of them. The sample consists of tens of thousands of clones, about four fifths of them appearing once. The sample here was PBMCs, taken around atezolizumab (anti-PD-L1) treatment. These receptors were collected from a man between 65 and 85 years old with urothelial cancer. Both conserved end residues are part of each CDR3. The D gene is left open where the match is weak. Part of the rows lack a size; the others show once, few, many or a class for expanded clones.

d_gene: TRBD1; j_gene: TRBJ1-2; v_gene: TRBV28; abundance: -; CDR3nt: TGTGCCAGCAGTTCCACAGGGGGAAGTGGTCACTATGGCTACACCTTC; CDR3aa: CASSSTGGSGHYGYTF
d_gene: -; j_gene: TRBJ2-7; v_gene: TRBV7-8; abundance: once; CDR3nt: TGTGCCAGCAGCTTGACTAGAGAAGTCCACGAGCAGTACTTC; CDR3aa: CASSLTREVHEQYF
d_gene: TRBD1; j_gene: TRBJ2-7; v_gene: TRBV14; abundance: few; CDR3nt: TGTGCCAGCAGCCAAGTAACAGGGGGCGTGTACGAGCAGTACTTC; CDR3aa: CASSQVTGGVYEQYF
d_gene: TRBD1; j_gene: TRBJ2-5; v_gene: TRBV4-2; abundance: -; CDR3nt: TGTGCCAGCAGCCAAGAGGGCCAGGGGGCATTAGAGACCCAGTACTTC; CDR3aa: CASSQEGQGALETQYF
d_gene: TRBD2; j_gene: TRBJ2-1; v_gene: TRBV30; abundance: -; CDR3nt: TGTGCCCGCCTAGCGGGAGGTAATGAGCAGTTCTTC; CDR3aa: CARLAGGNEQFF
d_gene: TRBD2; j_gene: TRBJ2-5; v_gene: TRBV5-4; abundance: once; CDR3nt: TGTGCCAGCAGCGAAAGGACTAGCGGGAGAGAGACCCAGTACTTC; CDR3aa: CASSERTSGRETQYF
d_gene: -; j_gene: TRBJ1-4; v_gene: TRBV19; abundance: -; CDR3nt: TGTGCCAGTGCCCGGAGTGCAACTAATGAAAAACTGTTTTTT; CDR3aa: CASARSATNEKLFF
d_gene: -; j_gene: TRBJ2-7; v_gene: TRBV21-1; abundance: -; CDR3nt: TGTGCCAGCAGCAAAGAAGTAGGGCGGGGGGGGGAGCAGTACTTC; CDR3aa: CASSKEVGRGGEQYF
d_gene: TRBD2; j_gene: TRBJ2-7; v_gene: TRBV13; abundance: -; CDR3nt: TGTGCCAGCAGCCCACGACTAGCGGGAGCCTACGAGCAGTACTTC; CDR3aa: CASSPRLAGAYEQYF
d_gene: TRBD1; j_gene: TRBJ1-2; v_gene: TRBV5-4; abundance: -; CDR3nt: TGTGCCACAAGGACAGGGGGCCACTATGGCTACACCTTC; CDR3aa: CATRTGGHYGYTF
d_gene: -; j_gene: TRBJ2-7; v_gene: TRBV5-6; abundance: -; CDR3nt: TGTGCCAGCAGCCCAGGCTTACGAGTGGACGAGCAGTACTTC; CDR3aa: CASSPGLRVDEQYF
d_gene: TRBD1; j_gene: TRBJ2-2; v_gene: TRBV4-1; abundance: -; CDR3nt: TGCGCCAGCAGCCTAACCCTGGACAGGGCCCACACCGGGGAGCTGTTTTTT; CDR3aa: CASSLTLDRAHTGELFF
d_gene: -; j_gene: TRBJ1-2; v_gene: TRBV4-2; abundance: -; CDR3nt: TGTGCCAGTGGGCTGGGGGCGACTAACTATGGCTACACCTTC; CDR3aa: CASGLGATNYGYTF
d_gene: -; j_gene: TRBJ1-4; v_gene: TRBV25-1; abundance: -; CDR3nt: TGTGCCAGCAGTGACCTCCCGGGGGTTAAGAGTGAAAAACTGTTTTTT; CDR3aa: CASSDLPGVKSEKLFF
d_gene: -; j_gene: TRBJ2-3; v_gene: TRBV7-2; abundance: -; CDR3nt: TGTGCCAGCAGTCCCCTATCGGGAGCCCCAGATACGCAGTATTTT; CDR3aa: CASSPLSGAPDTQYF
d_gene: -; j_gene: TRBJ1-1; v_gene: TRBV5-8; abundance: -; CDR3nt: TGTGCCAGCAGCTCGGCCTTCATGACGGGTGAAGCTTTCTTT; CDR3aa: CASSSAFMTGEAFF
d_gene: TRBD2; j_gene: TRBJ2-2; v_gene: TRBV7-2; abundance: few; CDR3nt: TGTGCCAGCAGCTTACTAGCGGGATTAACCGGGGAGCTGTTTTTT; CDR3aa: CASSLLAGLTGELFF
d_gene: -; j_gene: TRBJ1-3; v_gene: TRBV9; abundance: once; CDR3nt: TGTGCCAGCAGCGTTGAGGGGGGGAGGCCTGTCTTTGGAAACACCATATATTTT; CDR3aa: CASSVEGGRPVFGNTIYF
d_gene: TRBD1; j_gene: TRBJ2-1; v_gene: TRBV11-2; abundance: -; CDR3nt: TGTGCCAGCAGCCTGGGACAGGGTTCCGATGAGCAGTTCTTC; CDR3aa: CASSLGQGSDEQFF
d_gene: TRBD2; j_gene: TRBJ2-5; v_gene: TRBV10-3; abundance: -; CDR3nt: TGTGCCATCAGTGAATATAGCGGGAGTGGAGAGACCCAGTACTTC; CDR3aa: CAISEYSGSGETQYF